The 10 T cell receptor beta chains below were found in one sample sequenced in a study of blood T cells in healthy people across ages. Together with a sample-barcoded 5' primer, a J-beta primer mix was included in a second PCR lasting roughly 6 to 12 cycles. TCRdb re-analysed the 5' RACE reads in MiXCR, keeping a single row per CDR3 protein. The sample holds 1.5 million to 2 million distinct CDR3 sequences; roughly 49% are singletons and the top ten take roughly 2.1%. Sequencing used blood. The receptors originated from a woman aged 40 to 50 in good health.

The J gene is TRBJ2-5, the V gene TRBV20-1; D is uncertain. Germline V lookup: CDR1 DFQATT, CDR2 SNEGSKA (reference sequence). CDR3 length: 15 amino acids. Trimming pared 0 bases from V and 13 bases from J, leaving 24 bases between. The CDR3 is CSARDSIDTVKQPYF. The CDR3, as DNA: TGCAGTGCTAGAGATAGCATCGACACCGTAAAGCAGCCGTACTTC.

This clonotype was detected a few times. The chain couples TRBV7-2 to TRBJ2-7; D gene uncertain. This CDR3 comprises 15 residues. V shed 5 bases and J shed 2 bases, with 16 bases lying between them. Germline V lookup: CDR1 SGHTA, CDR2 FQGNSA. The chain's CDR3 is CASSDGPRQTYEQYF. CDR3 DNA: TGTGCCAGCAGCGATGGCCCTCGCCAGACCTACGAGCAGTACTTC.

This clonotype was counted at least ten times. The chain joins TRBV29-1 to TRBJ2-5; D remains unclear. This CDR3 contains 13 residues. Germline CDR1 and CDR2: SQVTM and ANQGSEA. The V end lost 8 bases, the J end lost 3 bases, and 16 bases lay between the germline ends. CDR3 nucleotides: TGCAGCCTGCGTAAGGACGGTGAAGAGACCCAGTACTTC. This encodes CSLRKDGEETQYF.

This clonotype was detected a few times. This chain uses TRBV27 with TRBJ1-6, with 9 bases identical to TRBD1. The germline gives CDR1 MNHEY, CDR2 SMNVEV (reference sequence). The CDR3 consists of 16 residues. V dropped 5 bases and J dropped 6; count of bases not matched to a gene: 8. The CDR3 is CASSQTGGRINSPLHF. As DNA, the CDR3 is TGTGCCAGCAGTCAAACAGGGGGCCGGATTAATTCACCCCTCCACTTT.

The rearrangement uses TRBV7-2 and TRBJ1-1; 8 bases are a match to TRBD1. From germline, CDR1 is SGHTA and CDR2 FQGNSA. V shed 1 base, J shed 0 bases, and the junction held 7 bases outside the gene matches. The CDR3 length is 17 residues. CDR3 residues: CASSLDRGIGVNTEAFF. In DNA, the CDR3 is TGTGCCAGCAGCTTAGACAGGGGGATAGGAGTGAACACTGAAGCTTTCTTT.

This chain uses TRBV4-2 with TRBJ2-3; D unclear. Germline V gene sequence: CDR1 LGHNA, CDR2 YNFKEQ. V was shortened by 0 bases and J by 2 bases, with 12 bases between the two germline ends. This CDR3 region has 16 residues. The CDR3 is CASSQELLRDTDTQYF. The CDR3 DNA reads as TGTGCCAGCAGCCAAGAACTTTTAAGAGACACAGATACGCAGTATTTT.

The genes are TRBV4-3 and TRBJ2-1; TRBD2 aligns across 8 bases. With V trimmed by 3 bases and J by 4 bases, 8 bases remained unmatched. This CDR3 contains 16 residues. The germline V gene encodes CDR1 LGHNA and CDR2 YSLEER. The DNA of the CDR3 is TGCGCCAGCAGCCAGGGCCTCCGGGGGGGTTACAATGAGCAGTTCTTC. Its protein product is CASSQGLRGGYNEQFF.

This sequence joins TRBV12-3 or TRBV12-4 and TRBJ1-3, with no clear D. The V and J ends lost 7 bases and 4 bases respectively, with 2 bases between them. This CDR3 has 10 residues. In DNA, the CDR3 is TGTGCCAGCACAGGAAACACCATATATTTT. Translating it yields CASTGNTIYF.

CDR3 sequence reads: CASSASVETQYF. As DNA, the CDR3 is TGTGCCAGCAGCGCCTCCGTGGAGACCCAGTACTTC. The V and J genes are TRBV11-2 and TRBJ2-5; D is unclear. This CDR3 has 12 amino acids. V was clipped by 5 bases and J by 5 bases, with 9 bases between them. The germline CDR1 and CDR2 sequences are SGHAT and FQNNGV.

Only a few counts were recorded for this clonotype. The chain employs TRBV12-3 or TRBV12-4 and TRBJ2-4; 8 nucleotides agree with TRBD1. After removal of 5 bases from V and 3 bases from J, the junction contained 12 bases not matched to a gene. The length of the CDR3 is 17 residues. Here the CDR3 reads CASSTVDGQGGKNIQYF. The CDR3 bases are TGTGCCAGCAGTACAGTAGATGGACAGGGCGGCAAAAACATTCAGTACTTC.